The 2 T cell receptor beta chains presented below share a single source sample, sequenced in a study of cytomegalovirus exposure and HLA in healthy donors. Vbeta (60) and Jbeta (13) primers were used in the PCR. Method: immunoSEQ multiplex PCR; TCRdb's copy keeps in-frame clones and lacks some. The sample contains approximately 170,000 clones, roughly three quarters of which appear only once. Sample: PBMCs. These receptors originate from a male donor in good health and CMV-seropositive.

This clone was observed once. The chain is built from TRBV7-6 and TRBJ1-6; D is perhaps TRBD1 (6 bases). The CDR3 covers 18 residues. V dropped 3 bases and J dropped 0 bases, with 15 bases sitting between them. Germline assignment: CDR1 SGHVS and CDR2 FNYEAQ. This CDR3 is CASSLHPGQLSYNSPLHF. Written as DNA, the CDR3 is TGTGCCAGCAGCTTGCACCCTGGACAGCTCTCCTATAATTCACCCCTCCACTTT.

The genes are TRBV5-8 and TRBJ2-1, with TRBD2 identical over 15 bases. Looked up from germline, CDR1 is SGHTS and CDR2 is YDEGEE. The CDR3 has 17 residues. Trimming took 5 bases from V and 1 from J; bases not matched to a gene: 4. The DNA for the CDR3 is TGTGCCAGCAGAGGGACTAGCGGGGGGTGGTCCTACAATGAGCAGTTCTTC. Its translation is CASRGTSGGWSYNEQFF. The whole variable domain, filled in from reference TRBV5-8 and TRBJ2-1, reads EAGVTQSPTHLIKTRGQQATLRCSPISGHTSVYWYQQALGLGLQFLLWYDEGEERNRGNFPPRFSGRQFPNYSSELNVNALELEDSALYLCASRGTSGGWSYNEQFFGPGTRLTVL.